This TCR beta chain was sequenced in a study of CD8 T cells in ankylosing spondylitis. Study conclusions and caveats: Some motif variants had been reported before (in reactive arthritis synovial fluid and blood). Matched synovial fluid from ankylosing spondylitis patients was reported to be enriched for disease-linked clones. What seemed typical of ankylosing spondylitis blood was a TCR beta motif built from several highly homologous variants.

TCR beta libraries were made by quantitative 5'-RACE with molecular barcodes. MiXCR, run by TCRdb on the 5' RACE reads, gives a single entry per CDR3 protein. The sample has roughly 130,000 distinct CDR3 sequences; approximately 8.4% are singletons. This clonotype was picked up a small number of times. Its antigen is still unknown. The CDR3 is 13 residues long. Germline V CDR1 and CDR2: ENHRY, SYGVKD. Specimen: synovial fluid, either unsorted or a sorted T cell fraction (not recorded which). This sequence was found in a male donor with ankylosing spondylitis. This chain links TRBV10-3 with TRBJ2-1; 8 nucleotides align to TRBD2. CDR3 nucleotide sequence: TGTGCGATTACGGCCGGGGGGGACAATGAGCAGTTCTTC. Translated, it gives CAITAGGDNEQFF.